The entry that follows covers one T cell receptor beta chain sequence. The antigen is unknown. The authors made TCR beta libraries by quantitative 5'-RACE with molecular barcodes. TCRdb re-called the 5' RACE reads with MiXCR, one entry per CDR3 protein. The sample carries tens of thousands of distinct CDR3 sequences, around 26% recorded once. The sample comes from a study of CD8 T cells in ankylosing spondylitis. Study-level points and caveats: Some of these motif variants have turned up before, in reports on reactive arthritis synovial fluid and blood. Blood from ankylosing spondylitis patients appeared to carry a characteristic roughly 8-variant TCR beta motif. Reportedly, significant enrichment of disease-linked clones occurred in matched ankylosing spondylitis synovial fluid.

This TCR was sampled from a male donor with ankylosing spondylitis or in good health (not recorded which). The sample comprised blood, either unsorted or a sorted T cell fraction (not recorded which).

The CDR3 here is CASSSRDNTEAFF. In nucleotides, the CDR3 is TGCGCCAGCAGCTCCAGGGATAACACTGAAGCTTTCTTT. The chain has TRBV5-1 and TRBJ1-1; a weak D match, TRBD1 (5 bases). CDR1 is SGHRS, CDR2 YFSETQ, per germline. The CDR3 contains 13 residues. V was pared by 3 bases and J by 2 bases, with 8 bases between.